The T cell receptor beta chain described here comes from a study of shared clonotypes between healthy human individuals. The germline V gene has CDR1 MNHEY and CDR2 SVGAGI. CDR3 length: 15 residues. With V trimmed by 0 bases and J by 5 bases, 6 bases remained unmatched. Remarks on this clone: What it recognizes is unknown.

Study outcomes and limitations: For naive CD4 cells, 4% to 5% of clonotypes were shared across a few donors.

Assay used: immunoSEQ multiplex PCR; TCRdb lists only in-frame clones, some missing. The table has about 2.2 million clones, about 92% seen once. Naive CD8 cells comprised CD45RO-negative, CCR7-positively selected cells, excluding terminally differentiated effector memory CD45RA+ cells. V and J are TRBV6-5 and TRBJ2-7, with TRBD2 identical over 8 bases. The source of this sequence is a man aged 18 to 30 in good health. Some clones in this sample may be carry-over from other donors' samples. Sequenced material: naive CD8+ T cells from PBMCs. The DNA for the CDR3 is TGTGCCAGCAGTTACTCGAGGGCGGGGGGTAACGAGCAGTACTTC. Translated, it gives CASSYSRAGGNEQYF.